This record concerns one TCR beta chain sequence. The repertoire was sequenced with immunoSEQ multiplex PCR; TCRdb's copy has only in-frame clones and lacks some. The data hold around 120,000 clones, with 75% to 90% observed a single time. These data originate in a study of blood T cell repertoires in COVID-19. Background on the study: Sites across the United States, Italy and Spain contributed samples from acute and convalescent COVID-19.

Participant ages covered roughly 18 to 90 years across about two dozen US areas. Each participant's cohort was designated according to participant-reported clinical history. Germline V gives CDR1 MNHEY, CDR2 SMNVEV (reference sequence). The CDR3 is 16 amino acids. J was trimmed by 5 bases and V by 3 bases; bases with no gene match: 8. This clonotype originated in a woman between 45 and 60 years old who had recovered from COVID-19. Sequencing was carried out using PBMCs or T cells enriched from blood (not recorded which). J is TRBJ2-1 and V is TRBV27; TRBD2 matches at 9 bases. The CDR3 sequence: CASSFIAGVAHNEQFF. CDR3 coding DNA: TGTGCCAGCAGTTTCATAGCGGGGGTGGCTCACAATGAGCAGTTCTTC.